This T cell receptor beta chain appears in the sequencing data of a study of T cells after yellow fever vaccination. This clonotype was found a few times. One entry per CDR3 protein results from TCRdb running MiXCR on the 5' RACE reads. Of under 400,000 distinct CDR3 sequences in the sample, approximately 12% were seen once. After removal of 6 bases from V and 6 bases from J, the junction contained 11 bases not matched to a gene. This CDR3 spans 16 amino acids. The chain has TRBV12-3 or TRBV12-4 and TRBJ2-1; 10 bases are shared with TRBD1. This receptor was obtained from a man between 18 and 29 years old who received the YFV17D yellow fever vaccine. Source: CD4+ T cells sorted from PBMCs, taken 15 days after the yellow fever booster vaccination. CDR3 amino acids: CASRTRQGAAVNEQFF. CDR3 bases: TGTGCCAGCAGGACCAGACAGGGGGCGGCTGTCAATGAGCAGTTCTTC.